Following are 25 T cell receptor beta chains from one sample sequenced in a study of T cells in Graves' hyperthyroidism and ophthalmopathy. Regions amplified from RNA transcripts were the TCR beta CDR3 regions. An initial round of RT-PCR targeting the TCR CDR3 relied on the HTBI primer set. TCRdb analysed the multiplex PCR reads with MiXCR anew, one entry per CDR3 protein. The sample lists fewer than 350,000 distinct CDR3 sequences; roughly 20% were seen once. Sample: blood. These receptors originate from a woman aged 50 to 60 with Graves' hyperthyroidism.

This sequence joins TRBV14 and TRBJ2-3, with D unclear. Germline V lookup: CDR1 SGHDN, CDR2 FVKESK. The CDR3 extends over 14 amino acids. Trimming cost V 5 bases and J 2 bases, with 11 bases left between them. The chain's CDR3 is CASSSQRITDTQYF. DNA for the CDR3: TGTGCCAGCAGCTCCCAGAGGATCACAGATACGCAGTATTTT.

The sample holds many counts of this clonotype. CDR3 nucleotides: TGTGCCAGCAGCCACCAAGGGGGAATGAACACTGAAGCTTTCTTT. Amino acid sequence: CASSHQGGMNTEAFF. The genes are TRBV12-3 or TRBV12-4 and TRBJ1-1; TRBD1 is a possible D gene (6 bases). The CDR3 contains 15 residues. Trimming removed 6 bases at V and 0 bases at J, with 14 bases between.

This clonotype has just a few counts. The rearrangement links TRBV7-3 to TRBJ1-1; no definite D call. Germline lookup yields CDR1 SGHTA and CDR2 FQGTGA. V shed 0 bases and J shed 3 bases, with 8 bases lying between them. The CDR3 has 14 residues. The CDR3: CASSLTGFDTEAFF. CDR3 nucleotides: TGTGCCAGCAGCTTAACGGGTTTTGACACTGAAGCTTTCTTT.

This clonotype was observed a few times. A read error may explain this, as a much larger clone is one base away. V gene TRBV9 combines with J gene TRBJ1-2, with D perhaps matching TRBD1 (5 bases). The CDR3 sequence is 12 residues long. Trimming removed 2 bases at V and 4 bases at J, with 6 bases between. Germline V CDR1 and CDR2: SGDLS, YYNGEE. CDR3 protein: CASSVGGYGYTF. Written as DNA, the CDR3 is TGTGCCAGCAGCGTCGGGGGCTATGGCTACACCTTC.

This clonotype was observed at least ten times. V gene TRBV10-3 combines with J gene TRBJ1-2, with 9 bases that match TRBD1. After removal of 10 bases from V and 2 bases from J, the junction contained 5 bases not matched to a gene. The CDR3 consists of 13 residues. Germline values: CDR1 ENHRY, CDR2 SYGVKD. CDR3 nucleotides: TGTGCCACTACAGGGGGCATAAACTATGGCTACACCTTC. Its translation is CATTGGINYGYTF.

This clonotype was seen once. A single base separates this from a much larger clone, so it may be a read error. This chain uses TRBV11-2 with TRBJ2-7; D is possibly TRBD1 (6 bases). The germline gives CDR1 SGHAT, CDR2 FQNNGV. The CDR3 totals 11 residues. This CDR3 is CPTSQGPEQYF. The CDR3 DNA reads as TGTCCCACCTCCCAGGGGCCCGAGCAGTACTTC.

A few counts support this clonotype. This chain joins TRBV5-4 and TRBJ2-1; 10 nucleotides agree with TRBD1. CDR1 and CDR2 (germline): SGHNT, YYREEE (reference sequence). The V gene end was trimmed by 0 bases and the J gene end by 8 bases; junction bases not matched to a gene: 5. The CDR3 contains 15 residues. The CDR3 DNA sequence: TGTGCCAGCAGCTTGGTGACAGGGGGCATCGATGAGCAGTTCTTC. This gives the protein CASSLVTGGIDEQFF.

This clonotype was seen a handful of times. The CDR3 protein is CASSVTGTENSPLHF. The DNA for the CDR3 is TGTGCCAGCAGCGTAACCGGGACAGAGAATTCACCCCTCCACTTT. V and J are TRBV7-2 and TRBJ1-6; 7 bases align to TRBD1. The CDR3 is 15 residues long. In germline, CDR1 is SGHTA, CDR2 FQGNSA. J was trimmed by 7 bases and V by 5 bases; bases with no gene match: 8.

This clonotype was seen a few times. This rearrangement joins TRBV27 to TRBJ2-3; TRBD2 might be the D (6 bases). Germline V lookup: CDR1 MNHEY, CDR2 SMNVEV (reference sequence). This CDR3 region has 12 residues. The germline V and J ends were trimmed by 8 bases and 6 bases, with 12 bases remaining between them. In DNA form, the CDR3 reads TGTGCCAGCCGCTCGGGGGACGATACGCAGTATTTT. Translating it yields CASRSGDDTQYF.

This clonotype has a count of ten or more. This chain links TRBV11-2 with TRBJ2-5; 7 positions match TRBD2. The germline V gene encodes CDR1 SGHAT and CDR2 FQNNGV. This CDR3 is built from 15 residues. V trimming: 3 bases; J trimming: 0 bases; junction bases outside the gene matches: 4. The CDR3 DNA reads as TGTGCCAGCAGCTTGGGGCGGGGGAACCAAGAGACCCAGTACTTC. Protein sequence: CASSLGRGNQETQYF.

For the CDR3, the DNA is TGCAGCGTTCGACCAGCGGATACGCAGTATTTT. This gives the protein CSVRPADTQYF. The V call is TRBV29-1, the J call TRBJ2-3, with D unclear. Trimming pared 5 bases from V and 6 bases from J, leaving 9 bases between. Germline values: CDR1 SQVTM, CDR2 ANQGSEA. The CDR3 is 11 amino acids.

A few counts support this clonotype. V is TRBV29-1 and J is TRBJ2-2; D is tentatively TRBD1 or TRBD2 (6 bases each). Germline-derived CDR1 and CDR2 are SQVTM and ANQGSEA. The CDR3 covers 16 residues. Trimming took 4 bases from V and 4 from J, leaving 19 bases between them. The CDR3 here is CSVGTAWGAGTGELFF. CDR3 bases: TGCAGCGTTGGGACTGCGTGGGGGGCGGGCACCGGGGAGCTGTTTTTT.

This chain links TRBV6-1 with TRBJ1-1; no firm D call. The V gene's germline CDR1 is MNHNS and CDR2 SASEGT. Deletions cut 5 bases from V and 0 bases from J, with 16 bases between. The CDR3 runs to 16 residues. CDR3 sequence reads: CASSTHGRGMNTEAFF. In DNA form, the CDR3 reads TGTGCCAGCAGTACCCACGGTAGAGGGATGAACACTGAAGCTTTCTTT.

This clonotype was detected many times. The chain links TRBV7-3 to TRBJ2-1, with a possible D match to TRBD2 (6 bases). Germline-derived CDR1 and CDR2 are SGHTA and FQGTGA. The germline V and J ends were trimmed by 1 base and 6 bases, with 13 bases remaining between them. This CDR3 spans 15 amino acids. CDR3 bases: TGTGCCAGCAGCTTAAACGGGAGCCCGCGCAATGAGCAGTTCTTC. Protein: CASSLNGSPRNEQFF. Variable domain in full (rest from reference TRBV7-3 and TRBJ2-1): GAGVSQTPSNKVTEKGKYVELRCDPISGHTALYWYRQSLGQGPEFLIYFQGTGAADDSGLPNDRFFAVRPEGSVSTLKIQRTERGDSAVYLCASSLNGSPRNEQFFGPGTRLTVL.

This clonotype was seen a handful of times. This rearrangement joins TRBV6-2 or TRBV6-3 to TRBJ2-6; 9 positions match TRBD1. There are 18 residues in the CDR3. CDR1 and CDR2 from the germline V gene are MNHEY and SVGEGT. Trimming cost V 5 bases and J 0 bases; bases outside gene matches: 8. As DNA, the CDR3 is TGTGCCAGCAGTCCCGCGGGGACAGGGAACTCTGGGGCCAACGTCCTGACTTTC. Protein sequence: CASSPAGTGNSGANVLTF.

The chain has TRBV7-9 and TRBJ1-4; 12 positions match TRBD1. Germline V gene data show CDR1 as SEHNR and CDR2 as FQNEAQ (reference sequence). Trimming cost V 1 base and J 8 bases; bases outside gene matches: 2. This CDR3 spans 15 amino acids. The CDR3 protein is CASSLGGTGGEKLFF. In nucleotides, the CDR3 is TGTGCCAGCAGCTTAGGCGGGACAGGGGGCGAAAAACTGTTTTTT.

This clonotype was seen ten or more times. The chain links TRBV30 to TRBJ2-5; D may be TRBD1 (6 bases). With 5 bases removed from V and 4 bases from J, the gap between germline ends came to 14 bases. Per germline, CDR1 GTSNPN and CDR2 SVGIG (reference sequence). The CDR3 is 13 residues long. CDR3 region: CAWSRQVPETQYF. In DNA, the CDR3 is TGTGCCTGGTCCAGACAGGTCCCAGAGACCCAGTACTTC.

This clonotype was seen a handful of times. The rearrangement joins TRBV6-1 to TRBJ2-2, with D possibly matching TRBD2 (6 bases). Germline V CDR1 and CDR2: MNHNS, SASEGT. The CDR3 has 15 amino acids. V lost 6 bases, J lost 7 bases, and 18 bases lay in between. For the CDR3, the DNA is TGTGCCAGCAGCCTTACTCCGGGAGTCAGCGGGGAGCTGTTTTTT. This sequence encodes CASSLTPGVSGELFF.

This clonotype was detected ten times or more. V and J are TRBV5-1 and TRBJ2-1; the match to TRBD1 covers 7 bases. Germline V gives CDR1 SGHRS, CDR2 YFSETQ. The CDR3 has 13 residues. The V segment lost 3 bases and the J segment 7 bases; nucleotides outside the gene matches: 4. In DNA form, the CDR3 reads TGCGCCAGCAGCTCGTTGACAGGGAATGAGCAGTTCTTC. Protein sequence: CASSSLTGNEQFF.

This clonotype was found many times. This chain connects TRBV29-1 to TRBJ1-5; D gene ambiguous. V lost 2 bases and J 6 bases, leaving 11 bases between the germline ends. The CDR3 runs to 13 residues. Germline lookup yields CDR1 SQVTM and CDR2 ANQGSEA. The CDR3 nucleotides read TGCAGCGTTGAATCGCGGGATGGTCAGCCCCAGCATTTT. It translates to CSVESRDGQPQHF.

The chain combines TRBV4-1 with TRBJ2-5; TRBD2 matches at 11 bases. Trimming took 5 bases from V and 6 from J; bases not matched to a gene: 20. CDR1 and CDR2 from the germline V gene are MGHRA and YSYEKL. The CDR3 extends over 19 amino acids. The CDR3 protein is CASSVRGSGGAGLEKTQYF. The DNA of the CDR3 is TGCGCCAGCAGCGTAAGAGGTAGCGGGGGGGCCGGTTTGGAAAAGACCCAGTACTTC.

This clonotype was counted between two and nine times. This chain joins TRBV28 and TRBJ1-6; the D is unclear. CDR1 is MDHEN and CDR2 is SYDVKM in the germline V gene. Trimming shortened V by 3 bases and J by 6 bases, and 12 bases separated the two germline ends. CDR3 length equals 15 residues. CDR3 residues: CASSLITAINSPLHF. In nucleotides, the CDR3 is TGTGCCAGCAGTTTGATAACAGCGATTAATTCACCCCTCCACTTT.

This chain uses TRBV6-1 with TRBJ2-2; 7 bases align to TRBD2. Per germline, CDR1 MNHNS and CDR2 SASEGT. The junction had 9 bases not matched to a gene; V was cut back by 8 bases and J by 3 bases. The CDR3 is 15 amino acids. CDR3 sequence: CASLGGGPYTGELFF. CDR3 nucleotides: TGTGCCAGCCTCGGGGGAGGGCCGTACACCGGGGAGCTGTTTTTT.

CDR3 amino acids: CASSPQGDFTYEQYF. CDR3 nucleotide sequence: TGTGCCAGCTCGCCCCAGGGAGACTTTACCTACGAGCAGTACTTC. V is TRBV18 and J is TRBJ2-7; D tentatively reads TRBD1 or TRBD2 (5 bases each). This CDR3 comprises 15 residues. Germline V lookup: CDR1 KGHSH, CDR2 LQKENI. Between the trimmed V and J ends, which lost 6 bases and 2 bases, there was a span of 17 bases.

The chain couples TRBV6-5 to TRBJ2-5; D is uncertain. The CDR3 consists of 15 residues. The V gene's germline CDR1 is MNHEY and CDR2 SVGAGI. Trimming left V 2 bases short and J 1 base short, with 11 bases between. As DNA, the CDR3 is TGTGCCAGCAGTTACCCAACTCCTTTCCAAGAGACCCAGTACTTC. This sequence encodes CASSYPTPFQETQYF.